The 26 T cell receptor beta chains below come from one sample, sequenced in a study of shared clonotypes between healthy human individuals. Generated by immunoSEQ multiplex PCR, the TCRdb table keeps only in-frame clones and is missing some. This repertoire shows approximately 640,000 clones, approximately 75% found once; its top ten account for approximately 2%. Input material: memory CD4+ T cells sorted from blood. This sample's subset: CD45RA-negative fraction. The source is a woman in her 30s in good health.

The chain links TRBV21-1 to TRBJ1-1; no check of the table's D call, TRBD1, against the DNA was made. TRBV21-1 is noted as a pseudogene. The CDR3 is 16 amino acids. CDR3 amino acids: CASSLTIFNRATEAFF. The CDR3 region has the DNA TGTGCCAGCAGCTTGACGATCTTTAACAGGGCCACTGAAGCTTTCTTT.

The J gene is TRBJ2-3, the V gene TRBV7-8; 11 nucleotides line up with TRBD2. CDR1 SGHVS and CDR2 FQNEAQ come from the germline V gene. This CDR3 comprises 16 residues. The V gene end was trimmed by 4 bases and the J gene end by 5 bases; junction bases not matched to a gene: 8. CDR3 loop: CASSWRSGRGGDTQYF. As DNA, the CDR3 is TGTGCCAGCAGCTGGCGTAGCGGGAGGGGAGGAGATACGCAGTATTTT.

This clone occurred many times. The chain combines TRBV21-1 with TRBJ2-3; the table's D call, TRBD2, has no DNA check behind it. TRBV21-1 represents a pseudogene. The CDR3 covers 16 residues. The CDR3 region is CASSTTSSQGADTQYF. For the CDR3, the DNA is TGTGCCAGCAGCACCACCTCTAGTCAAGGAGCAGATACGCAGTATTTT.

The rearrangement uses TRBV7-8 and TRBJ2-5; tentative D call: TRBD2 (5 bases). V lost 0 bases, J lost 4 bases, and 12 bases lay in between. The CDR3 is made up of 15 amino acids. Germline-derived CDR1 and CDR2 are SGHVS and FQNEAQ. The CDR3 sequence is CASSLALGITETQYF. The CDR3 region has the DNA TGTGCCAGCAGCTTAGCACTAGGCATCACAGAGACCCAGTACTTC.

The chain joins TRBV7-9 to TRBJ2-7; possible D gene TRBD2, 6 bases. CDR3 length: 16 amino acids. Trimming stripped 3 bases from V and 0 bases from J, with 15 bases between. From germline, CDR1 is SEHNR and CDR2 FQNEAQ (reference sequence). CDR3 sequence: CASSFAPGTHSYEQYF. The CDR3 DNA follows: TGTGCCAGCAGCTTCGCTCCCGGGACTCACTCCTACGAGCAGTACTTC.

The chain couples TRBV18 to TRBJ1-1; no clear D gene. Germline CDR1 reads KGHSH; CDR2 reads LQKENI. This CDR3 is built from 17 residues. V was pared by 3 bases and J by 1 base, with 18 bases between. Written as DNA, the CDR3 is TGTGCCAGCTCACCCCGAGGAGGATCACACCCGAACACTGAAGCTTTCTTT. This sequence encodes CASSPRGGSHPNTEAFF.

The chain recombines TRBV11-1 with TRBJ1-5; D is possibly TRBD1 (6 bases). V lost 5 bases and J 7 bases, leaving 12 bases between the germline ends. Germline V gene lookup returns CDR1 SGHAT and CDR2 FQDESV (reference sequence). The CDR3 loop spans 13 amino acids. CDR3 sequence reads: CASSPGGGQPQHF. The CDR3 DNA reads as TGTGCCAGCAGCCCCGGGGGCGGCCAGCCCCAGCATTTT.

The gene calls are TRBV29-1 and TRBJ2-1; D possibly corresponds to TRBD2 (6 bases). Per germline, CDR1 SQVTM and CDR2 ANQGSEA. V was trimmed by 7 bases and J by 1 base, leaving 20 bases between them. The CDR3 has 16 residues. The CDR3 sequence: CSAGPLGGESYNEQFF. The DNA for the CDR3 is TGCAGCGCGGGGCCCTTAGGAGGGGAATCCTACAATGAGCAGTTCTTC.

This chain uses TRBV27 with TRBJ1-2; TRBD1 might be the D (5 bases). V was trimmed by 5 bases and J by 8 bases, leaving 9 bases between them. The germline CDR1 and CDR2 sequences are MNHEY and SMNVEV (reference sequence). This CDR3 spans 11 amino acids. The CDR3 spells CASSPKGGYTF. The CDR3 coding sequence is TGTGCCAGCAGTCCCAAGGGGGGCTACACCTTC.

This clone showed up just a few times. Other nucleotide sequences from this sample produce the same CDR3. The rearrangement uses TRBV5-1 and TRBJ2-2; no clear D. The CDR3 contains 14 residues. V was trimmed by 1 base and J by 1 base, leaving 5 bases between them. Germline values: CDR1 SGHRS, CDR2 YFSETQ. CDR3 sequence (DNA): TGCGCCAGCAGCTTGACAGTGAACACCGGGGAGCTGTTTTTT. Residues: CASSLTVNTGELFF.

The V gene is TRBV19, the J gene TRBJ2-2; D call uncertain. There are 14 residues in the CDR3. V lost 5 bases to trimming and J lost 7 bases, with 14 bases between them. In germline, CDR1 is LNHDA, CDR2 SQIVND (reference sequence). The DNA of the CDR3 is TGTGCCAGTAGTTTCAGGAGAGCTGTCGGGGAGCTGTTTTTT. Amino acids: CASSFRRAVGELFF.

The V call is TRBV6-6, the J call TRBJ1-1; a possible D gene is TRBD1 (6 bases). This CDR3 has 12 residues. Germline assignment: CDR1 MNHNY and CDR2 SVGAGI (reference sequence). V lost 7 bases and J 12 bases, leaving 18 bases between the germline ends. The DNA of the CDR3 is TGTGCCAGCACCTCCGGGGGGCTTGAGACTTTCTTT. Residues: CASTSGGLETFF.

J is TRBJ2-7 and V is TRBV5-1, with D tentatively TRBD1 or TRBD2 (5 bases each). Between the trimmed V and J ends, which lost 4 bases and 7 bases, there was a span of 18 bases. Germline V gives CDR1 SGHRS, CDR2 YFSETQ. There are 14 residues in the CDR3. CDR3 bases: TGCGCCAGCAGCCCCGGGACCTTGGGAGAAGAGCAGTACTTC. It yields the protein CASSPGTLGEEQYF.

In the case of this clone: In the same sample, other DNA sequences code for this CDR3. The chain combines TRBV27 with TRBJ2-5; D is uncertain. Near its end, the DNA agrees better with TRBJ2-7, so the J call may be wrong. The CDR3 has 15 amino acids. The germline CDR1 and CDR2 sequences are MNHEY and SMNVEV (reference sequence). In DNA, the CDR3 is TGTGCCAGCAGTTTATCTGTCCGGAGCTCCTACGAGCAGTACTTC. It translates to CASSLSVRSSYEQYF.

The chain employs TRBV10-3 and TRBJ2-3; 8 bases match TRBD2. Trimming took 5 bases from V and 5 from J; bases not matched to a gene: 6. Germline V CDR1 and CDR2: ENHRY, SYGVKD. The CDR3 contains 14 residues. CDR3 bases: TGTGCCATCAGTTCGGGAGGGGAAATAGATACGCAGTATTTT. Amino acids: CAISSGGEIDTQYF.

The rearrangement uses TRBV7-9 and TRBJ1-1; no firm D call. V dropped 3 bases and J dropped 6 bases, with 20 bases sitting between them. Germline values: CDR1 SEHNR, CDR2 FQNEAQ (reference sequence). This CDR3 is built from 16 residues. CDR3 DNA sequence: TGTGCCAGCAGCTTCCGGGCTTTGAAACCCCGGCCTGAAGCTTTCTTT. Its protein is CASSFRALKPRPEAFF.

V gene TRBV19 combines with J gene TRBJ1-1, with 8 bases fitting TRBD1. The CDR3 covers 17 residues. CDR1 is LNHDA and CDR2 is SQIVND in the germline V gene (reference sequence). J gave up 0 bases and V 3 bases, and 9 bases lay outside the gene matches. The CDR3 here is CASSIVGAGGMNTEAFF. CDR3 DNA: TGTGCCAGTAGTATCGTAGGCGCAGGGGGCATGAACACTGAAGCTTTCTTT.

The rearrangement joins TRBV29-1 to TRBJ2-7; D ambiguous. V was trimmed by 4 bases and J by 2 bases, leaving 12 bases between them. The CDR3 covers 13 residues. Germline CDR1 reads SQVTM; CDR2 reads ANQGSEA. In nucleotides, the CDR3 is TGCAGCGTTGCTGGTAACGGCACCTACGAGCAGTACTTC. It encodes CSVAGNGTYEQYF.

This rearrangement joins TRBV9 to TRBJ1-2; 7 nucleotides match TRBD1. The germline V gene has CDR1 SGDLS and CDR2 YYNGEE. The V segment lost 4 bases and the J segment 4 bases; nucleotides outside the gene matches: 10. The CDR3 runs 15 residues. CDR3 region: CASSPLGTALYGYTF. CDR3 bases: TGTGCCAGCAGCCCCTTGGGGACAGCCCTCTATGGCTACACCTTC.

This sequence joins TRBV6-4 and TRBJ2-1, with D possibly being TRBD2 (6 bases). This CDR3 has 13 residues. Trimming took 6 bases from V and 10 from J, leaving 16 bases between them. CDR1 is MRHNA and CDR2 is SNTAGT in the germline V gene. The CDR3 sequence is CASSLTRETEQFF. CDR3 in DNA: TGTGCCAGCAGCCTCACTCGGGAGACGGAGCAGTTCTTC.

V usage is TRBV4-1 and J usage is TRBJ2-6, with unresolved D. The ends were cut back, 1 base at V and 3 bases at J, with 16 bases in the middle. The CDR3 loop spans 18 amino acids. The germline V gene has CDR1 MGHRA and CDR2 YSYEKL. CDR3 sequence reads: CASSQAPVTANGANVLTF. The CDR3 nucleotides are TGCGCCAGCAGCCAAGCCCCGGTCACAGCGAATGGGGCCAACGTCCTGACTTTC.

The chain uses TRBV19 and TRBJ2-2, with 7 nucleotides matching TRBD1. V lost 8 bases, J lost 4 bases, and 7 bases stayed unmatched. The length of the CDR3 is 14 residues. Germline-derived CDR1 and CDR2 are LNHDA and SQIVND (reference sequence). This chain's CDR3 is CASRPGQITGELFF. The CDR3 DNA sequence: TGTGCCAGTCGACCGGGACAGATCACCGGGGAGCTGTTTTTT.

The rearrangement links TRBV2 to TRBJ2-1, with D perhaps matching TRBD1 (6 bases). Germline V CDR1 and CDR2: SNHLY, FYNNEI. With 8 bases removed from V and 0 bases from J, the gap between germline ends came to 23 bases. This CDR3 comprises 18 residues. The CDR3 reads CASPTKAGDKSSYNEQFF. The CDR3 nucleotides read TGTGCCAGCCCCACCAAAGCCGGGGACAAAAGCTCCTACAATGAGCAGTTCTTC.

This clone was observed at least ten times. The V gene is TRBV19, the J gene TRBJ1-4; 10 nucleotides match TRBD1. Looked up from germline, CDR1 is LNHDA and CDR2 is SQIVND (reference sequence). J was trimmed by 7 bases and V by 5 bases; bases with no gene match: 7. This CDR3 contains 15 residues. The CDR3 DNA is TGTGCCAGTAGTCCCCAGACAGGGGGCGGTGAAAAACTGTTTTTT. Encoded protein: CASSPQTGGGEKLFF.

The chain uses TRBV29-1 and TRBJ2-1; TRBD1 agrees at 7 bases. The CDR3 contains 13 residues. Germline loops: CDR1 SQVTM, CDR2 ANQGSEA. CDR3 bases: TGCGGCGACTCCGGGACAGCCTACAATGAGCAGTTCTTC. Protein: CGDSGTAYNEQFF.

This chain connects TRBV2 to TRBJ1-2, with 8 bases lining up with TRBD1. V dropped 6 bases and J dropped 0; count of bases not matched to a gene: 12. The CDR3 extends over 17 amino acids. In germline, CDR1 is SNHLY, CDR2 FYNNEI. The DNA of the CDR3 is TGTGCCAGCAGGGACACGGGACAGGTGATAGCTAACTATGGCTACACCTTC. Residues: CASRDTGQVIANYGYTF.